The sequence of this T cell receptor beta chain was determined in a study of T cell changes during pregnancy in multiple sclerosis. TCRdb's table, derived via immunoSEQ multiplex PCR, lists solely in-frame clones and lacks some. The data hold some 57,000 clones, with about 90% observed a single time. The CDR3 sequence is 14 residues long. Deletions cut 5 bases from V and 11 bases from J, with 19 bases between. Germline V gene data show CDR1 as SGHTA and CDR2 as FQGNSA. Sequenced here: CD4+ T cells from peripheral blood mononuclear cells, sampled in the first trimester of pregnancy. The receptor was isolated from a female donor with multiple sclerosis, enrolled in a pregnancy study. The rearrangement joins TRBV7-2 to TRBJ1-5, with D possibly matching TRBD1 (6 bases). CDR3 nucleotides: TGTGCCAGCAGCCTCGCTACAGGGTTGGTGACCCAGCATTTT. This translates into CASSLATGLVTQHF.